Following are 6 T cell receptor beta chains from one sample sequenced in a study of cytomegalovirus exposure and HLA in healthy donors. The PCR ran on 60 Vbeta and 13 Jbeta primers. Assay used: immunoSEQ multiplex PCR; TCRdb lists only in-frame clones, some missing. The table includes about 150,000 clones, 85% detected once. Sequences were obtained from PBMCs. All receptors derive from a woman in her late teens or twenties in good health and CMV-seronegative.

The rearrangement links TRBV30 to TRBJ2-5; D uncertain. The germline CDR1 and CDR2 sequences are GTSNPN and SVGIG (reference sequence). The CDR3 is made up of 11 amino acids. V lost 0 bases and J lost 5, with 4 bases in between. This chain's CDR3 is CAWSVQETQYF. The CDR3 DNA is TGTGCCTGGAGTGTACAGGAGACCCAGTACTTC.

This clone was seen once. Written as DNA, the CDR3 is TGTGCCAGCAGTTACTCGGCGGTTAGCAATCAGCCCCAGCATTTT. Protein sequence: CASSYSAVSNQPQHF. The chain carries TRBV6-6 and TRBJ1-5; no reliable D call. The CDR3 covers 15 residues. In germline, CDR1 is MNHNY, CDR2 SVGAGI (reference sequence). The V and J ends lost 0 bases and 0 bases respectively, with 6 bases between them.

The rearrangement joins TRBV5-1 to TRBJ1-5; D is undetermined. Germline CDR1 and CDR2: SGHRS and YFSETQ. The CDR3 covers 15 residues. V dropped 1 base and J dropped 2 bases, with 10 bases sitting between them. The CDR3 nucleotides are TGCGCCAGCAGCTTGTCGGGGAACGGCAATCAGCCCCAGCATTTT. This translates into CASSLSGNGNQPQHF.

This clone showed up just a few times. The V and J genes are TRBV7-9 and TRBJ2-7, with D maybe TRBD1 (6 bases). Per germline, CDR1 SEHNR and CDR2 FQNEAQ (reference sequence). CDR3 size: 12 residues. Trimming shortened V by 11 bases and J by 4 bases, and 15 bases separated the two germline ends. This CDR3 is CASNVQGYEQYF. The CDR3 DNA follows: TGTGCCTCGAATGTACAGGGATACGAGCAGTACTTC.

This chain links TRBV9 with TRBJ2-3; D remains unclear. The CDR3 contains 15 residues. V shed 6 bases and J shed 4 bases, with 18 bases lying between them. Looked up from germline, CDR1 is SGDLS and CDR2 is YYNGEE. The CDR3 nucleotides are TGTGCCAGCACCCCGGCAGGCCGTCCCGCAGATACGCAGTATTTT. It yields the protein CASTPAGRPADTQYF.

V is TRBV5-1 and J is TRBJ2-1, with 11 bases aligning to TRBD2. The J segment lost 3 bases and the V segment lost 3 bases, leaving 5 bases of the junction unmatched. CDR1 SGHRS and CDR2 YFSETQ come from the germline V gene. CDR3 length: 16 residues. The CDR3 DNA follows: TGCGCCAGCAGCTCCGTTGGGACTAGCGGCTACAATGAGCAGTTCTTC. This translates into CASSSVGTSGYNEQFF.